These T cell receptor beta chains were read from a single sample in a study of T cells after yellow fever vaccination. MiXCR was run by TCRdb on the 5' RACE reads, yielding one entry per CDR3 protein. The sample holds 300,000 or so distinct CDR3 sequences, 10% to 15% seen once. Sequenced material: CD4+ T cells sorted from PBMCs, taken 45 days after the yellow fever booster vaccination. These receptors were obtained from a man aged 25-40 years who received the YFV17D yellow fever vaccine. CDR3s include the opening cysteine and the closing phenylalanine or tryptophan. Fields, in order: clone size, D gene, V gene, J gene, CDR3 protein, CDR3 DNA. The D gene is left open where the match is weak. Rows give clone size only sometimes, using once, few, many, or a class for an expanded clone.

clone size: -
D gene: TRBD2
V gene: TRBV5-1
J gene: TRBJ2-1
CDR3 protein: CASTQLAGADNEQFF
CDR3 DNA: TGCGCCAGCACTCAACTAGCGGGAGCAGACAATGAGCAGTTCTTC

clone size: few
D gene: -
V gene: TRBV14
J gene: TRBJ1-3
CDR3 protein: CASSQDNAVTGNTIYF
CDR3 DNA: TGTGCCAGCAGCCAAGATAACGCTGTAACTGGAAACACCATATATTTT

clone size: -
D gene: TRBD1
V gene: TRBV10-3
J gene: TRBJ2-3
CDR3 protein: CAISPTGGNTDTQYF
CDR3 DNA: TGTGCCATCAGTCCTACAGGGGGGAACACAGATACGCAGTATTTT

clone size: -
D gene: TRBD1
V gene: TRBV6-6
J gene: TRBJ1-1
CDR3 protein: CASSRQGGAFF
CDR3 DNA: TGTGCCAGCAGCCGACAGGGGGGGGCTTTCTTT

clone size: -
D gene: -
V gene: TRBV5-6
J gene: TRBJ2-3
CDR3 protein: CASSPGVGGSTDTQYF
CDR3 DNA: TGTGCCAGCAGCCCGGGGGTAGGGGGCAGCACAGATACGCAGTATTTT

clone size: few
D gene: -
V gene: TRBV4-3
J gene: TRBJ2-1
CDR3 protein: CASSQDLHNEQFF
CDR3 DNA: TGCGCCAGCAGCCAAGATCTGCACAATGAGCAGTTCTTC

clone size: few
D gene: TRBD2
V gene: TRBV7-6
J gene: TRBJ2-3
CDR3 protein: CATQAGAGDTQYF
CDR3 DNA: TGTGCCACACAAGCGGGAGCCGGGGATACGCAGTATTTT

clone size: -
D gene: -
V gene: TRBV7-8
J gene: TRBJ2-2
CDR3 protein: CASSPITGELFF
CDR3 DNA: TGTGCCAGCAGCCCTATCACCGGGGAGCTGTTTTTT

clone size: few
D gene: TRBD1
V gene: TRBV7-9
J gene: TRBJ2-4
CDR3 protein: CASSPTGGSNIQYF
CDR3 DNA: TGTGCCAGCAGCCCAACAGGGGGATCAAACATTCAGTACTTC

clone size: few
D gene: TRBD1
V gene: TRBV20-1
J gene: TRBJ2-1
CDR3 protein: CSARVTGAYNEQFF
CDR3 DNA: TGCAGTGCTAGAGTCACAGGGGCCTACAATGAGCAGTTCTTC

clone size: few
D gene: -
V gene: TRBV28
J gene: TRBJ2-1
CDR3 protein: CASSSTPPTGTGEQFF
CDR3 DNA: TGTGCCAGCAGTTCCACACCTCCGACTGGGACGGGTGAGCAGTTCTTC

clone size: many
D gene: -
V gene: TRBV4-3
J gene: TRBJ2-7
CDR3 protein: CASSQAWGYEQYF
CDR3 DNA: TGCGCCAGCAGCCAAGCGTGGGGCTACGAGCAGTACTTC

clone size: -
D gene: TRBD2
V gene: TRBV25-1
J gene: TRBJ2-5
CDR3 protein: CTLAGTQETQYF
CDR3 DNA: TGTACCTTAGCGGGGACTCAAGAGACCCAGTACTTC

clone size: -
D gene: -
V gene: TRBV5-1
J gene: TRBJ2-7
CDR3 protein: CASSLERPFYEQYF
CDR3 DNA: TGCGCCAGCAGCTTGGAACGGCCCTTCTACGAGCAGTACTTC

clone size: -
D gene: -
V gene: TRBV10-2
J gene: TRBJ2-7
CDR3 protein: CASIGAYEQYF
CDR3 DNA: TGCGCCAGCATTGGTGCTTACGAGCAGTACTTC

clone size: -
D gene: -
V gene: TRBV10-2
J gene: TRBJ2-3
CDR3 protein: CASSEPGLSNTDTQYF
CDR3 DNA: TGCGCCAGCAGTGAACCGGGGCTTAGTAACACAGATACGCAGTATTTT

clone size: few
D gene: -
V gene: TRBV21-1
J gene: TRBJ1-5
CDR3 protein: CAVIPITGQPQHF
CDR3 DNA: TGTGCCGTAATCCCGATAACGGGCCAGCCCCAGCATTTT

clone size: -
D gene: TRBD2
V gene: TRBV20-1
J gene: TRBJ2-1
CDR3 protein: CSARDPTTGTSGRDSYNEQFF
CDR3 DNA: TGCAGTGCTAGAGATCCGACTACCGGGACTAGCGGGAGAGACTCCTACAATGAGCAGTTCTTC

clone size: many
D gene: TRBD1
V gene: TRBV20-1
J gene: TRBJ2-3
CDR3 protein: CSAKAGGQDTQYF
CDR3 DNA: TGCAGTGCAAAGGCAGGGGGTCAAGATACGCAGTATTTT

clone size: -
D gene: TRBD1
V gene: TRBV7-2
J gene: TRBJ2-7
CDR3 protein: CASSLRPSGQFNLEQYF
CDR3 DNA: TGTGCCAGCAGCTTACGCCCGTCGGGACAGTTTAACCTCGAGCAGTACTTC

clone size: few
D gene: TRBD1
V gene: TRBV20-1
J gene: TRBJ1-5
CDR3 protein: CSARTGVILPQHF
CDR3 DNA: TGCAGTGCTCGGACAGGGGTAATCCTACCCCAGCATTTT

clone size: many
D gene: -
V gene: TRBV29-1
J gene: TRBJ2-1
CDR3 protein: CSVRGNEQFF
CDR3 DNA: TGCAGCGTCCGGGGTAATGAGCAGTTCTTC

clone size: -
D gene: -
V gene: TRBV20-1
J gene: TRBJ2-5
CDR3 protein: CSARYLETQYF
CDR3 DNA: TGCAGTGCTAGGTATCTGGAGACCCAGTACTTC

clone size: few
D gene: -
V gene: TRBV10-3
J gene: TRBJ2-1
CDR3 protein: CATAPGTNYNEQFF
CDR3 DNA: TGTGCCACCGCCCCCGGGACAAATTACAATGAGCAGTTCTTC

clone size: -
D gene: TRBD2
V gene: TRBV6-1
J gene: TRBJ2-5
CDR3 protein: CASSEIPAGGQETQYF
CDR3 DNA: TGTGCCAGCAGTGAAATCCCCGCGGGAGGGCAAGAGACCCAGTACTTC

clone size: -
D gene: TRBD1
V gene: TRBV19
J gene: TRBJ2-7
CDR3 protein: CASSARGRQPPGTYEQYF
CDR3 DNA: TGTGCCAGTAGTGCCAGGGGGCGACAGCCTCCCGGCACCTACGAGCAGTACTTC

clone size: few
D gene: TRBD2
V gene: TRBV20-1
J gene: TRBJ2-1
CDR3 protein: CSATSGRGSYNEQFF
CDR3 DNA: TGCAGTGCTACGAGCGGGAGGGGGTCCTACAATGAGCAGTTCTTC

clone size: few
D gene: TRBD2
V gene: TRBV5-1
J gene: TRBJ2-3
CDR3 protein: CASSLEVAGGSDTQYF
CDR3 DNA: TGCGCCAGCAGCTTGGAGGTAGCGGGAGGTTCAGATACGCAGTATTTT

clone size: -
D gene: TRBD2
V gene: TRBV7-2
J gene: TRBJ2-3
CDR3 protein: CASRLAGPTPDTQYF
CDR3 DNA: TGTGCCAGCAGGTTAGCGGGACCAACCCCAGATACGCAGTATTTT

clone size: few
D gene: -
V gene: TRBV6-2/TRBV6-3
J gene: TRBJ2-4
CDR3 protein: CASTGLAKNIQYF
CDR3 DNA: TGTGCCAGCACAGGACTAGCCAAAAACATTCAGTACTTC

clone size: many
D gene: TRBD1
V gene: TRBV12-3/TRBV12-4
J gene: TRBJ1-6
CDR3 protein: CASSLGTGGYSPLHF
CDR3 DNA: TGTGCCAGCAGCCTCGGGACAGGGGGCTATTCACCCCTCCACTTT

clone size: -
D gene: TRBD2
V gene: TRBV6-4
J gene: TRBJ2-1
CDR3 protein: CASSDSWREGNEQFF
CDR3 DNA: TGTGCCAGCAGTGACTCATGGCGGGAGGGTAATGAGCAGTTCTTC

clone size: -
D gene: -
V gene: TRBV6-2/TRBV6-3
J gene: TRBJ1-2
CDR3 protein: CASGRSTGYGYTF
CDR3 DNA: TGTGCCAGCGGTAGATCGACAGGCTATGGCTACACCTTC

clone size: few
D gene: TRBD2
V gene: TRBV14
J gene: TRBJ2-7
CDR3 protein: CASSQRIELQGRLAGVYEQYF
CDR3 DNA: TGTGCCAGCAGCCAGAGGATCGAGCTACAGGGGAGACTAGCGGGGGTCTACGAGCAGTACTTC

clone size: few
D gene: TRBD2
V gene: TRBV20-1
J gene: TRBJ2-1
CDR3 protein: CSARREGLANFNEQFF
CDR3 DNA: TGCAGTGCTAGAAGGGAGGGGCTAGCGAACTTCAATGAGCAGTTCTTC

clone size: few
D gene: -
V gene: TRBV5-1
J gene: TRBJ2-1
CDR3 protein: CASSLDRAGYNEQFF
CDR3 DNA: TGCGCCAGCAGCTTGGACAGGGCGGGTTACAATGAGCAGTTCTTC

clone size: few
D gene: -
V gene: TRBV7-2
J gene: TRBJ2-5
CDR3 protein: CASSFRGSGQETQYF
CDR3 DNA: TGTGCCAGCAGCTTCCGCGGGTCTGGTCAAGAGACCCAGTACTTC

clone size: few
D gene: -
V gene: TRBV7-8
J gene: TRBJ1-5
CDR3 protein: CASSLYRGQPQHF
CDR3 DNA: TGTGCCAGCAGCTTATACCGAGGCCAGCCCCAGCATTTT

clone size: -
D gene: -
V gene: TRBV3-1
J gene: TRBJ2-4
CDR3 protein: CASSPDAKNIQYF
CDR3 DNA: TGTGCCAGCAGCCCCGATGCCAAAAACATTCAGTACTTC

clone size: -
D gene: -
V gene: TRBV11-2
J gene: TRBJ2-7
CDR3 protein: CASSSAIYEQYF
CDR3 DNA: TGTGCCAGCAGCTCAGCTATCTACGAGCAGTACTTC

clone size: few
D gene: -
V gene: TRBV7-2
J gene: TRBJ1-2
CDR3 protein: CASSLAWGDGYTF
CDR3 DNA: TGTGCCAGCAGCTTAGCGTGGGGAGATGGCTACACCTTC

clone size: few
D gene: -
V gene: TRBV5-1
J gene: TRBJ2-7
CDR3 protein: CASSYGRGRGSYEQYF
CDR3 DNA: TGCGCCAGCAGCTATGGCCGAGGGCGAGGCTCCTACGAGCAGTACTTC

clone size: -
D gene: -
V gene: TRBV7-2
J gene: TRBJ2-2
CDR3 protein: CASSIRAGRTGELFF
CDR3 DNA: TGTGCCAGCAGCATCAGGGCAGGACGGACCGGGGAGCTGTTTTTT

clone size: -
D gene: TRBD2
V gene: TRBV7-3
J gene: TRBJ2-1
CDR3 protein: CASSTPGLVGHSNEQFF
CDR3 DNA: TGTGCCAGCAGCACTCCGGGACTAGTAGGCCATAGCAATGAGCAGTTCTTC

clone size: -
D gene: TRBD1
V gene: TRBV20-1
J gene: TRBJ1-1
CDR3 protein: CSARVPGGAPEAFF
CDR3 DNA: TGCAGTGCTAGAGTACCAGGGGGCGCGCCTGAAGCTTTCTTT

clone size: -
D gene: TRBD2
V gene: TRBV9
J gene: TRBJ2-2
CDR3 protein: CASSEHSGRNTGELFF
CDR3 DNA: TGTGCCAGCAGCGAACATAGCGGGAGGAACACCGGGGAGCTGTTTTTT

clone size: many
D gene: -
V gene: TRBV20-1
J gene: TRBJ2-5
CDR3 protein: CSARGAARIGETQYF
CDR3 DNA: TGCAGTGCTAGGGGCGCAGCGAGGATTGGAGAGACCCAGTACTTC